Listed here are 21 T cell receptor beta chains from one sample, sequenced in a study of blood T cell repertoires in COVID-19 (dated by TCRdb to 2018 to 2020). The method behind the library was the immunoSEQ multiplex PCR assay. TCRdb carries this immuneACCESS record with in-frame sequences only. Its versions omit some clonotypes, under half of them owing to an unresolved V gene in the studies checked, with the rest unexplained. This sample has around 320,000 clones in its table, and under 90% of those were observed once. Roughly 10% of the sample is held by the ten biggest clonotypes. Material: peripheral blood. The receptor set was obtained from a woman aged 25 to 39 with COVID-19, enrolled during active disease.

This clone was recorded once. The V call is TRBV11-2, the J call TRBJ2-2; 8 positions match TRBD1. The germline gives CDR1 SGHAT, CDR2 FQNNGV. Losses at the gene ends were 7 bases for V and 2 bases for J; bases not matched to a gene: 6. This CDR3 has 15 residues. The CDR3 loop reads CASTRDRLNTGELFF. The CDR3 nucleotides read TGTGCCAGCACCCGGGACAGGCTAAACACCGGGGAGCTGTTTTTT.

This clone has only one observation. This sequence joins TRBV7-9 and TRBJ1-2; 8 bases fit TRBD1. Trimming at V came to 8 bases and at J to 1 base, leaving 12 bases not matched to a gene. This CDR3 is 16 amino acids long. Germline loops: CDR1 SEHNR, CDR2 FQNEAQ (reference sequence). The DNA for the CDR3 is TGTGCCAGCTCAGGGGGCAGGGATAGTTATAACTATGGCTACACCTTC. Its translation: CASSGGRDSYNYGYTF.

Points on this clone: Germline and junction disagree at one end, which may indicate a read error. The chain has TRBV12-3 or TRBV12-4 and TRBJ2-1, with 9 bases aligning to TRBD1. This CDR3 region has 12 residues. CDR3 amino acids: CASSQHRDRDLF. Here the CDR3 DNA reads TGTGCCAGCAGCCAACACCGGGACAGGGACCTCTTC.

The rearrangement joins TRBV20-1 to TRBJ1-2, with a possible D match to TRBD1 (5 bases). The length of the CDR3 is 10 residues. V dropped 6 bases and J dropped 6 bases, with 8 bases sitting between them. In germline, CDR1 is DFQATT, CDR2 SNEGSKA (reference sequence). The CDR3 reads CSAQDNGYTF. In nucleotides, the CDR3 is TGCAGTGCGCAGGACAATGGCTACACCTTC.

The chain carries TRBV28 and TRBJ1-2; weak D call: TRBD1 (6 bases). CDR1 and CDR2 (germline): MDHEN, SYDVKM. With 2 bases removed from V and 14 bases from J, the gap between germline ends came to 15 bases. The CDR3 is 12 residues long. The CDR3 DNA reads as TGTGCCAGCAGTTTACGGGGGGCCCCAGGGACCTTC. Translation gives CASSLRGAPGTF.

J is TRBJ1-1 and V is TRBV3-1 (or the pseudogene TRBV3-2); 8 nucleotides align to TRBD1. V lost 2 bases and J lost 2; bases outside the gene matches: 10. The CDR3 extends over 17 amino acids. Germline V gene data show CDR1 as LGHDT and CDR2 as YNNKEL (reference sequence). CDR3 in DNA: TGTGCCAGCAGCCAATTTAGAGCAGGGGGCTATAACACTGAAGCTTTCTTT. This translates into CASSQFRAGGYNTEAFF.

Details on this clone: Within the sample, other DNA sequences also encode this same CDR3. The rearrangement joins TRBV18 to TRBJ1-4; D uncertain. This CDR3 spans 14 amino acids. Deletions cut 2 bases from V and 2 bases from J, with 6 bases between. The germline CDR1 and CDR2 sequences are KGHSH and LQKENI. Written as DNA, the CDR3 is TGTGCCAGCTCACCAGTGGCCACTAATGAAAAACTGTTTTTT. As protein: CASSPVATNEKLFF.

The count of this clone is one. The chain couples TRBV4-1 to TRBJ1-2; 7 nucleotides agree with TRBD1. J gave up 4 bases and V 0 bases, and 11 bases lay outside the gene matches. This CDR3 spans 17 amino acids. Germline V CDR1 and CDR2: MGHRA, YSYEKL. The DNA for the CDR3 is TGCGCCAGCAGCCAAGAAGCCTACTTAGGGGGCGCCTATGGCTACACCTTC. This translates into CASSQEAYLGGAYGYTF.

The rearrangement joins TRBV18 to TRBJ1-2; 7 bases are a match to TRBD1. V shed 2 bases and J 6 bases; nucleotides not matched to a gene: 3. In germline, CDR1 is KGHSH, CDR2 LQKENI. CDR3 length equals 13 residues. In DNA form, the CDR3 reads TGTGCCAGCTCACCAAACAGGGGCGATGGCTACACCTTC. It encodes CASSPNRGDGYTF.

This clone was recorded only once. The rearrangement links TRBV20-1 to TRBJ1-2; D call uncertain. This CDR3 comprises 11 residues. The germline V gene has CDR1 DFQATT and CDR2 SNEGSKA (reference sequence). The V and J ends lost 2 bases and 3 bases respectively, with 4 bases between them. The CDR3 sequence: CSARWHYGYTF. CDR3 nucleotides: TGCAGTGCTAGATGGCACTATGGCTACACCTTC.

V gene TRBV6-1 combines with J gene TRBJ2-5, with a tentative D call TRBD2 (6 bases). The CDR3 is made up of 15 amino acids. Trimming stripped 3 bases from V and 2 bases from J, with 13 bases between. Germline V gives CDR1 MNHNS, CDR2 SASEGT. The CDR3 coding sequence is TGTGCCAGCAGTGACACTAGCCGCATTCAAGAGACCCAGTACTTC. Translating gives CASSDTSRIQETQYF.

V is TRBV19 and J is TRBJ2-1, with a tentative D call TRBD2 (7 bases). Deletions cut 5 bases from V and 8 bases from J, with 10 bases between. This CDR3 is built from 12 residues. Germline lookup yields CDR1 LNHDA and CDR2 SQIVND (reference sequence). CDR3 loop: CASSGGADEQFF. The CDR3 region has the DNA TGTGCCAGTAGTGGGGGGGCCGATGAGCAGTTCTTC.

CDR3 in amino acids: CASSLAGVSGEAFF. The DNA of the CDR3 is TGTGCCAGCAGCTTGGCCGGGGTCTCGGGTGAAGCTTTCTTT. The chain recombines TRBV5-4 with TRBJ1-1; D is unclear. The CDR3 is 14 residues long. V was pared by 0 bases and J by 7 bases, with 13 bases between. CDR1 is SGHNT and CDR2 is YYREEE in the germline V gene (reference sequence).

J is TRBJ2-2 and V is TRBV5-1; 7 bases are a match to TRBD2. From germline, CDR1 is SGHRS and CDR2 YFSETQ. The CDR3 is 17 residues long. V gave up 4 bases and J gave up 5 bases; unmatched junction bases: 14. In DNA, the CDR3 is TGCGCCAGCAGCCGCAGACCCTTGGGACTAAGTACCGGGGAGCTGTTTTTT. This translates into CASSRRPLGLSTGELFF.

This chain uses TRBV7-2 with TRBJ1-3; D remains unclear. V was shortened by 5 bases and J by 5 bases, with 16 bases between the two germline ends. The CDR3 runs 15 residues. The germline V gene has CDR1 SGHTA and CDR2 FQGNSA. The CDR3: CASSPRAGSRNTIYF. The CDR3 bases are TGTGCCAGCAGCCCACGAGCAGGCAGCAGAAACACCATATATTTT.

This chain links TRBV2 with TRBJ1-5; D is possibly TRBD1 (6 bases). Per the germline V gene, CDR1 is SNHLY and CDR2 is FYNNEI. The CDR3 has 16 residues. Trimming removed 4 bases at V and 3 bases at J, with 16 bases between. CDR3 protein: CASSVPETGPNQPQHF. DNA of the CDR3: TGTGCCAGCAGTGTTCCGGAGACAGGCCCCAATCAGCCCCAGCATTTT.

This clone was found once. The rearrangement uses TRBV7-9 and TRBJ1-6; D unclear. V was trimmed by 3 bases and J by 9 bases, leaving 12 bases between them. This CDR3 is built from 14 residues. Germline values: CDR1 SEHNR, CDR2 FQNEAQ (reference sequence). The CDR3, as DNA: TGTGCCAGCAGCTTCACTTCAGGAGGTTCACCCCTCCACTTT. Its translation: CASSFTSGGSPLHF.

The V call is TRBV19, the J call TRBJ1-4; D is possibly TRBD1 (6 bases). The length of the CDR3 is 15 residues. The germline V gene encodes CDR1 LNHDA and CDR2 SQIVND (reference sequence). With 1 base removed from V and 6 bases from J, the gap between germline ends came to 12 bases. In DNA, the CDR3 is TGTGCCAGTAGTATAGCCGGGACACCCTATGAAAAACTGTTTTTT. This gives the protein CASSIAGTPYEKLFF.

V usage is TRBV15 and J usage is TRBJ1-2; the match to TRBD1 covers 10 bases. The CDR3 loop spans 16 amino acids. J gave up 3 bases and V 3 bases, and 7 bases lay outside the gene matches. Germline CDR1 and CDR2: LNHNV and YYDKDF (reference sequence). In nucleotides, the CDR3 is TGTGCCACCAGCAGGGCAGACAGGGGGCGTGACTATGGCTACACCTTC. It encodes CATSRADRGRDYGYTF.

This chain links TRBV3-1 (or the pseudogene TRBV3-2) with TRBJ2-7; no reliable D call. V lost 4 bases to trimming and J lost 2 bases, with 12 bases between them. The CDR3 is 14 amino acids. Germline V gives CDR1 LGHDT, CDR2 YNNKEL (reference sequence). The CDR3 loop reads CASSRESGPYEQYF. In DNA, the CDR3 is TGTGCCAGCAGCCGCGAAAGTGGGCCCTACGAGCAGTACTTC.

The chain combines TRBV29-1 with TRBJ2-1, with 7 bases matching TRBD2. CDR3 length equals 15 residues. The germline V gene encodes CDR1 SQVTM and CDR2 ANQGSEA. V lost 5 bases and J lost 2; bases outside the gene matches: 9. The DNA of the CDR3 is TGCAGCGTTTCAGGCTTTCTAGCGGCCTACAATGAGCAGTTCTTC. It codes for CSVSGFLAAYNEQFF.